This paragraph reports one TCR beta chain. Antigen specificity is unknown. This sample stems from a study of T cell responses to AZD1222 COVID-19 vaccine. Study-level information: Second-dose groups at about 4 or about 12 weeks were pooled. Study-wide results and caveats: Most donors were white British, females outnumbered males, and clonal diversity was possibly underestimated.

Germline lookup yields CDR1 ENHRY and CDR2 SYGVKD. V shed 0 bases and J shed 4 bases, with 3 bases lying between them. The CDR3 consists of 12 residues. TCRdb's table, derived via immunoSEQ multiplex PCR, lists solely in-frame clones and lacks some. Here the sample spans about 100,000 clones, about 92% being singletons. The rearrangement joins TRBV10-3 to TRBJ1-1; D call uncertain. The TCR was taken from an adult in good health. Sample: peripheral blood, taken on day 0 of AZD1222 vaccination. CDR3 sequence (DNA): TGTGCCATCAGTGAGTCGAGCACTGAAGCTTTCTTT. Protein product: CAISESSTEAFF.